This is a list of T cell receptor beta chains from one sample in a study of T cells in Graves' hyperthyroidism and ophthalmopathy. MiXCR was run by TCRdb on the multiplex PCR reads, yielding one entry per CDR3 protein. The table includes about 620,000 distinct CDR3 sequences, roughly 17% detected once. Input material: blood. The receptors shown here come from a woman aged 25 to 39 with Graves' hyperthyroidism. Both conserved end residues are part of each CDR3. A D gene is named only where the DNA matches it firmly. Size values are once, few and many counts, or a class for expanded clones, and some rows have none.

TRBJ1-1,TRBV4-1,NA,NA,CASSPETLNTEAFF,TGCGCCAGCAGTCCCGAGACCTTGAACACTGAAGCTTTCTTT
TRBJ2-7,TRBV7-9,NA,NA,CASSMGASSYEQYF,TGTGCCAGCAGCATGGGCGCTTCCTCCTACGAGCAGTACTTC
TRBJ2-3,TRBV9,NA,NA,CASSVGPPDTQYF,TGTGCCAGCAGCGTAGGCCCCCCGGATACGCAGTATTTT
TRBJ1-1,TRBV19,TRBD1,few,CASGQGRRGAFF,TGTGCCAGTGGACAGGGGAGACGCGGAGCTTTCTTT
TRBJ2-5,TRBV7-7,TRBD2,many,CASSAGLAGGQETQYF,TGTGCTAGCAGCGCCGGACTAGCGGGGGGTCAAGAGACCCAGTACTTC
TRBJ2-2,TRBV28,NA,NA,CASRPHREYTGELFF,TGTGCCAGCAGACCCCACAGGGAGTACACCGGGGAGCTGTTTTTT
TRBJ2-3,TRBV2,TRBD2,many,CATSVSTSGLRDTQYF,TGTGCCACCTCCGTATCGACTAGCGGTCTTCGGGATACGCAGTATTTT
TRBJ2-7,TRBV6-1,TRBD2,NA,CASSDVRLAVYEQYF,TGTGCCAGCAGTGACGTCCGACTAGCGGTATACGAGCAGTACTTC
TRBJ2-7,TRBV10-3,NA,NA,CAISESDNDEQYF,TGTGCCATCAGTGAGTCGGACAACGATGAGCAGTACTTC
TRBJ1-1,TRBV20-1,NA,many,CSARDRRNTEAFF,TGCAGTGCTAGAGATCGACGGAACACTGAAGCTTTCTTT
TRBJ2-2,TRBV6-1,NA,many,CASSRDTRTGELFF,TGTGCCAGCAGTCGGGACACTCGCACCGGGGAGCTGTTTTTT
TRBJ2-1,TRBV2,NA,many,CASSEALGGLYNEQFF,TGTGCCAGCAGTGAAGCGCTTGGAGGGCTATACAATGAGCAGTTCTTC
TRBJ1-2,TRBV18,NA,few,CASSLSPSRGAVGYTF,TGTGCCAGCTCACTATCCCCCTCGAGGGGGGCAGTGGGCTACACCTTC
TRBJ2-7,TRBV2,NA,many,CASSLQGQYF,TGTGCCAGCTCTCTTCAGGGGCAGTACTTC
TRBJ2-3,TRBV11-2,NA,many,CASSLGTPSTDTQYF,TGTGCCAGCAGCTTAGGGACGCCTAGCACAGATACGCAGTATTTT
TRBJ1-1,TRBV5-1,TRBD1,many,CASSLWQGDTEAFF,TGCGCCAGCAGCTTGTGGCAGGGGGACACTGAAGCTTTCTTT
TRBJ2-1,TRBV12-3/TRBV12-4,NA,many,CASSLAQVSNYNEQFF,TGTGCCAGCAGTTTAGCTCAGGTTTCGAATTACAATGAGCAGTTCTTC
TRBJ1-1,TRBV10-1,NA,few,CASSETLGVKAFF,TGCGCCAGCAGTGAGACTTTGGGGGTTAAAGCTTTCTTT
TRBJ2-1,TRBV11-2,NA,few,CASSNIELYNEQLF,TGTGCCAGCAGCAATATAGAACTCTACAATGAGCAGCTCTTC
TRBJ1-2,TRBV15,NA,many,CATSREGNYGYTF,TGTGCCACCAGCAGAGAAGGAAACTATGGCTACACCTTC
TRBJ2-2,TRBV27,TRBD2,NA,CASSFSSGRAVIGELFF,TGTGCCAGCAGTTTTTCTAGCGGGAGGGCCGTGATCGGGGAGCTGTTTTTT
TRBJ2-2,TRBV7-3,NA,many,CASSLSGANTGELFF,TGTGCCAGCAGCCTCTCCGGGGCGAACACCGGGGAGCTGTTTTTT
TRBJ2-2,TRBV11-2,TRBD2,many,CASSLSGENTGELFF,TGTGCCAGCAGCTTAAGCGGGGAGAACACCGGGGAGCTGTTTTTT
TRBJ2-7,TRBV5-1,TRBD1,many,CASTLQGSDEQYF,TGCGCCAGCACCCTACAGGGGTCAGACGAGCAGTACTTC
TRBJ2-7,TRBV19,NA,NA,CASSYAQGSYEQYF,TGTGCCAGTAGTTACGCCCAAGGCTCCTACGAGCAGTACTTC
TRBJ1-2,TRBV5-1,NA,NA,CASSRRQGSGYTF,TGCGCCAGCAGCCGTCGTCAGGGAAGTGGCTACACCTTC
TRBJ2-3,TRBV27,TRBD1,NA,CASRETGGFTDTQYF,TGTGCCAGCAGGGAAACAGGGGGCTTCACAGATACGCAGTATTTT
TRBJ2-1,TRBV15,NA,many,CATSSGWDEQFF,TGTGCCACCAGCAGTGGATGGGATGAGCAGTTCTTC
TRBJ2-1,TRBV27,NA,many,CASSFLGYNEQFF,TGTGCCAGCAGTTTTTTGGGATACAATGAGCAGTTCTTC
TRBJ2-2,TRBV6-1,NA,NA,CASRDQGAGTGELFF,TGTGCCAGCAGGGATCAAGGGGCTGGCACCGGGGAGCTGTTTTTT
TRBJ2-7,TRBV2,TRBD1,few,CASSPGTGTEQYF,TGTGCCAGCAGTCCTGGGACAGGGACCGAGCAGTACTTC
TRBJ1-2,TRBV30,TRBD1,many,CAWRLDRGINYGYTF,TGTGCCTGGAGGTTGGACAGGGGAATTAACTATGGCTACACCTTC
TRBJ1-1,TRBV6-1,TRBD1,many,CASERTGSDTEAFF,TGTGCCAGCGAAAGGACAGGGTCGGACACTGAAGCTTTCTTT
TRBJ2-7,TRBV28,NA,many,CASSLNWAVDTYEQYF,TGTGCCAGCAGTTTAAATTGGGCGGTGGATACCTACGAGCAGTACTTC
TRBJ2-7,TRBV2,NA,NA,CASRLPAASYEQYF,TGTGCCAGCAGGCTACCAGCGGCCTCCTACGAGCAGTACTTC
TRBJ2-7,TRBV3-1,NA,NA,CASSQVGGKTYEQYF,TGTGCCAGCAGCCAAGTGGGGGGCAAGACATACGAGCAGTACTTC
TRBJ2-3,TRBV28,NA,many,CASRARDTQYF,TGTGCCAGCAGGGCCAGGGATACGCAGTATTTT
TRBJ2-5,TRBV7-8,TRBD2,many,CASSLAFGRESGETQYF,TGTGCCAGCAGCTTAGCTTTCGGGCGGGAGAGTGGAGAGACCCAGTACTTC
TRBJ1-1,TRBV5-6,TRBD1,many,CASSATGGGGNTEAFF,TGTGCCAGCAGCGCCACAGGGGGCGGGGGGAACACTGAAGCTTTCTTT
TRBJ1-1,TRBV5-1,NA,many,CASSRLGKDTEAFF,TGCGCCAGCAGTCGACTCGGGAAAGACACTGAAGCTTTCTTT
TRBJ1-2,TRBV28,NA,many,CASSLERGIIYGYTF,TGTGCCAGCAGTTTAGAAAGGGGGATCATCTACGGCTACACCTTC
TRBJ2-2,TRBV30,NA,many,CAWRQTGGELFF,TGTGCCTGGAGACAGACCGGCGGGGAGCTGTTTTTT
TRBJ2-4,TRBV12-3/TRBV12-4,NA,NA,CASSRKELAKNIQYF,TGTGCCAGCAGCAGGAAGGAGCTAGCCAAAAACATTCAGTACTTC
TRBJ1-2,TRBV19,NA,few,CASTPPGRRRGYTF,TGTGCCAGTACCCCTCCGGGACGTCGTCGGGGCTACACCTTC
TRBJ1-2,TRBV19,TRBD1,NA,CASSLPGQTYGYTF,TGTGCCAGTAGTTTGCCGGGACAGACCTATGGCTACACCTTC
TRBJ2-1,TRBV27,TRBD2,many,CASSSGTSGYNEQFF,TGTGCCAGCAGTTCCGGGACTAGCGGCTACAATGAGCAGTTCTTC
TRBJ2-1,TRBV7-9,TRBD2,NA,CASSLRLAGVEEQFF,TGTGCCAGCAGCTTGCGACTAGCGGGAGTGGAAGAGCAGTTCTTC
TRBJ2-7,TRBV2,NA,NA,CASKRILGEQYF,TGTGCCAGCAAACGGATTCTGGGCGAGCAGTACTTC
TRBJ2-2,TRBV30,TRBD2,few,CASGTSGRRTGELFF,TGTGCCTCCGGGACTAGCGGGAGGAGGACCGGGGAGCTGTTTTTT
TRBJ2-7,TRBV7-3,NA,once,CASSFTQGTDEQYF,TGTGCCAGCAGCTTCACTCAGGGGACGGACGAGCAGTACTTC
TRBJ1-5,TRBV28,NA,few,CASSTQVPSNQPQHF,TGTGCCAGCAGCACACAGGTTCCTAGCAATCAGCCCCAGCATTTT